This TCR beta chain was documented in a study of a mutant IDH1 vaccine in newly diagnosed glioma. Germline values: CDR1 SGHTA, CDR2 FQGNSA. This CDR3 has 12 residues. V shed 5 bases and J shed 4 bases, with 8 bases lying between them. The table came from immunoSEQ multiplex PCR; TCRdb's copy has only in-frame clones and leaves some out. The repertoire holds 25,000 to 35,000 clones, with over 70% as singletons. Indicated time point: baseline, week 1 (first vaccination visit). The sample's treatment: pre-vaccination baseline after standard-of-care therapy. The TCR originated in a man aged 25-40 years with glioma. Sequenced here: PBMCs, sampled from a glioma patient treated with radiotherapy, temozolomide or both. This chain uses TRBV7-2 with TRBJ1-2, with D perhaps TRBD1 (5 bases). CDR3 in DNA: TGTGCCAGCAGCCCGACAGTCTATGGCTACACCTTC. Amino acids: CASSPTVYGYTF.